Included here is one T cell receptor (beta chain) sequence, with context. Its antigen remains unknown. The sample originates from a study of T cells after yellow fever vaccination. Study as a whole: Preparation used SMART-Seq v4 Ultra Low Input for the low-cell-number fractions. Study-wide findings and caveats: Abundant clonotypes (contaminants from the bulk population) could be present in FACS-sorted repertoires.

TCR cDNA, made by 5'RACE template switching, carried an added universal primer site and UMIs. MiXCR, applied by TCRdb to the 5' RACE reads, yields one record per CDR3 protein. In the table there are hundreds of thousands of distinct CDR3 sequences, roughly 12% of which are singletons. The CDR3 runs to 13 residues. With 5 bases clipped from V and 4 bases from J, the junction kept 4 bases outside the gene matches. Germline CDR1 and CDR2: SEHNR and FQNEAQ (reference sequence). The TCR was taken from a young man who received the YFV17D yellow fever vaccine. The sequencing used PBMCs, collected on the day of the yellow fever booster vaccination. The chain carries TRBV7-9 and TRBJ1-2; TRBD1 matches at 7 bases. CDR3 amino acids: CASSAGGLYGYTF. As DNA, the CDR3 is TGTGCCAGCAGCGCAGGGGGGCTCTATGGCTACACCTTC. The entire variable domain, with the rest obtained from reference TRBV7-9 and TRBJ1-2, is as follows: DTGVSQNPRHKITKRGQNVTFRCDPISEHNRLYWYRQTLGQGPEFLTYFQNEAQLEKSRLLSDRFSAERPKGSFSTLEIQRTEQGDSAMYLCASSAGGLYGYTFGSGTRLTVV.